This T cell receptor beta chain was recovered during a study of shared clonotypes between healthy human individuals. Study overall: Two women and a few men aged 18 to 49 served as donors. Study outcomes and limitations: Exclusively blood specimens were collected; tissue repertoires likely differ. Some clonotypes were shared by all four sorted-subset donors, while others were not shared. The non-shared ones had lower generation probabilities than the shared ones. Sharing of clonotypes among donors was expected to vary with sequencing depth.

Sequenced by immunoSEQ multiplex PCR; TCRdb stores in-frame clones only, minus some. This table holds millions of clones, roughly 95% found once. Turning to this clone: Its matching antigen is unknown.

The V end was cut by 4 bases, the J end by 4 bases, with 11 bases between. This CDR3 spans 13 amino acids. CDR1 is SGHKS, CDR2 YYEKEE, per germline (reference sequence). Naive CD8 isolation took CD45RO-negative cells positively selected for CCR7 and excluded terminally differentiated effector memory CD45RA+ cells. Material for sequencing was naive CD8+ T cells sorted from blood. The source is a man younger than 35 in good health. The gene calls are TRBV5-5 and TRBJ1-2, with D possibly being TRBD1 (6 bases). In nucleotides, the CDR3 is TGTGCCAGCAGCCCCGGACAGCTCTATGGCTACACCTTC. Protein product: CASSPGQLYGYTF. The full variable domain, completed using reference TRBV5-5 and TRBJ1-2, is DAGVTQSPTHLIKTRGQQVTLRCSPISGHKSVSWYQQVLGQGPQFIFQYYEKEERGRGNFPDRFSARQFPNYSSELNVNALLLGDSALYLCASSPGQLYGYTFGSGTRLTVV.